The sequence of this T cell receptor (beta chain) was determined in a study of T cells in Graves' hyperthyroidism and ophthalmopathy. Study-level background: Initial diagnosis, before any treatment, was when peripheral blood was collected.

V gave up 8 bases and J gave up 8 bases, with 16 bases separating them. This CDR3 spans 12 amino acids. The germline CDR1 and CDR2 sequences are LNHDA and SQIVND (reference sequence). Exclusion criteria comprised uncontrolled infection, other autoimmune disease, pregnancy or lactation. The TCR beta CDR3 regions underwent amplification using RNA transcripts as the source. When the TCR CDR3 underwent first-round RT-PCR, the HTBI primer set was used. MiXCR, run by TCRdb on the multiplex PCR reads, gives a single entry per CDR3 protein. The table lists 50,000 to 75,000 distinct CDR3 sequences, about 50% of them singletons.

The V and J genes are TRBV19 and TRBJ2-7; TRBD1 or TRBD2 may be the D gene (5 bases each). The TCR was taken from a woman between 25 and 40 years old with Graves' ophthalmopathy. The sequenced material came from blood. The CDR3 loop reads CASSGGAKQQYF. CDR3 in DNA: TGTGCCAGTTCTGGGGGTGCCAAACAGCAGTACTTC.